Following are 16 T cell receptor beta chains from one sample sequenced in a study of cytomegalovirus exposure and HLA in healthy donors (dated by TCRdb to about 2017). Library construction relied on the immunoSEQ multiplex PCR assay. For the multiplex PCR, a mixture combining 60 forward primers for TCR Vbeta segments and 13 reverse primers for TCR Jbeta segments was used. TCRdb obtained this table from immuneACCESS and retained in-frame rearrangements with V and J assigned. These tables miss some clones; where compared with another copy, unresolved V genes account for less than half of the shortfall, and the remainder is unexplained. The sample has 150,000 to 200,000 clones on record, about 77% of them singletons. Roughly 9.3% of the sample rests with the top ten. The specimen sequenced was PBMCs. The receptors stem from a young man in good health and CMV-seropositive.

CDR3: CASSLDRGRTGELFF. CDR3 DNA: TGTGCCAGCAGCTTGGACAGGGGAAGGACCGGGGAGCTGTTTTTT. The chain carries TRBV5-4 and TRBJ2-2; 7 bases agree with TRBD1. V shed 0 bases, J shed 5 bases, and the junction held 4 bases outside the gene matches. CDR3 length: 15 amino acids. CDR1 and CDR2 from the germline V gene are SGHNT and YYREEE (reference sequence).

V usage is TRBV27 and J usage is TRBJ2-5; 7 bases match TRBD2. V dropped 6 bases and J dropped 3; count of bases not matched to a gene: 7. The CDR3 is 14 residues long. Germline-derived CDR1 and CDR2 are MNHEY and SMNVEV (reference sequence). CDR3: CASSTGLVKETQYF. The CDR3 DNA reads as TGTGCCAGCAGCACCGGACTAGTGAAAGAGACCCAGTACTTC.

The chain links TRBV11-2 to TRBJ1-4, with D unclear. Germline CDR1 and CDR2: SGHAT and FQNNGV. This CDR3 has 14 amino acids. The V end lost 8 bases, the J end lost 3 bases, and 13 bases lay between the germline ends. CDR3: CASGRGGPNEKLFF. CDR3 sequence (DNA): TGTGCCAGCGGCCGGGGAGGGCCTAATGAAAAACTGTTTTTT.

The gene calls are TRBV19 and TRBJ2-7, with D possibly being TRBD2 (6 bases). Germline V gives CDR1 LNHDA, CDR2 SQIVND (reference sequence). This CDR3 comprises 15 residues. Trimming stripped 3 bases from V and 5 bases from J, with 17 bases between. CDR3 sequence reads: CASSILGGGNDEQYF. The CDR3 DNA follows: TGTGCCAGTAGTATCCTCGGTGGGGGGAACGACGAGCAGTACTTC. Using reference TRBV19 and TRBJ2-7 for the parts outside the CDR3, the full variable domain is DGGITQSPKYLFRKEGQNVTLSCEQNLNHDAMYWYRQDPGQGLRLIYYSQIVNDFQKGDIAEGYSVSREKKESFPLTVTSAQKNPTAFYLCASSILGGGNDEQYFGPGTRLTVT.

The V and J genes are TRBV28 and TRBJ2-3, with 7 bases that match TRBD2. Germline V gives CDR1 MDHEN, CDR2 SYDVKM. CDR3 length: 16 amino acids. J gave up 4 bases and V 7 bases, and 14 bases lay outside the gene matches. CDR3 bases: TGTGCCAGCACTCCCCTGGGAGTGGGGGGGGCAGATACGCAGTATTTT. The encoded protein is CASTPLGVGGADTQYF.

The chain uses TRBV18 and TRBJ2-7; D might be TRBD1 (6 bases). V lost 3 bases to trimming and J lost 2 bases, with 11 bases between them. Germline lookup yields CDR1 KGHSH and CDR2 LQKENI. The CDR3 covers 14 residues. The CDR3 DNA reads TGTGCCAGCTCACCTCCGGGACATCCCTACGAGCAGTACTTC. Its protein product is CASSPPGHPYEQYF.

The chain uses TRBV27 and TRBJ1-2; TRBD1 matches 8 bases. V shed 5 bases and J 1 base; nucleotides not matched to a gene: 6. Germline CDR1 reads MNHEY; CDR2 reads SMNVEV (reference sequence). This CDR3 has 15 residues. The CDR3 loop reads CASSQGQDHNYGYTF. As DNA, the CDR3 is TGTGCCAGCAGTCAGGGACAGGACCATAACTATGGCTACACCTTC.

The rearrangement joins TRBV4-1 to TRBJ2-7, with a weak D call TRBD1 (6 bases). The CDR3 spans 16 residues. Trimming cost V 3 bases and J 5 bases, with 20 bases left between them. CDR1 is MGHRA, CDR2 YSYEKL, per germline. In DNA, the CDR3 is TGCGCCAGCAGCCACAAAGGGAGTGGGGGCCATGACGAGCAGTACTTC. This sequence encodes CASSHKGSGGHDEQYF.

This rearrangement joins TRBV4-2 to TRBJ2-5; 10 bases match TRBD2. The J call may be in error: the DNA end matches TRBJ2-7 better. The CDR3 contains 18 residues. CDR1 is LGHNA and CDR2 is YNFKEQ in the germline V gene. Here the CDR3 DNA reads TGTGCCAGCAGCCAAGCGGAGACTCTAGCGGGAGTTAGATACGAGCAGTACTTC. Translated: CASSQAETLAGVRYEQYF.

CDR3 protein: CASSRRTPGTGWNEQYF. For the CDR3, the DNA is TGTGCCAGCAGTCGACGCACCCCAGGGACAGGGTGGAACGAGCAGTACTTC. The V gene is TRBV27, the J gene TRBJ2-7, with TRBD1 matching over 9 bases. The CDR3 has 17 residues. The germline gives CDR1 MNHEY, CDR2 SMNVEV (reference sequence). V dropped 5 bases and J dropped 5; count of bases not matched to a gene: 16.

The rearrangement links TRBV30 to TRBJ2-7; 8 bases agree with TRBD1. The germline gives CDR1 GTSNPN, CDR2 SVGIG (reference sequence). J gave up 3 bases and V 5 bases, and 0 bases lay outside the gene matches. The CDR3 runs 11 residues. In nucleotides, the CDR3 is TGTGCCTGGGGGACAGGCTACGAGCAGTACTTC. It is translated as CAWGTGYEQYF.

The CDR3 spells CASMKGGSYEQYF. For the CDR3, the DNA is TGTGCCAGCATGAAGGGAGGGTCCTACGAGCAGTACTTC. This chain connects TRBV2 to TRBJ2-7; TRBD2 matches at 7 bases. V shed 7 bases, J shed 1 base, and the junction held 4 bases outside the gene matches. CDR3 length: 13 residues. Germline CDR1 reads SNHLY; CDR2 reads FYNNEI.

The gene calls are TRBV27 and TRBJ2-1, with a tentative D call TRBD1 (5 bases). Trimming stripped 3 bases from V and 9 bases from J, with 9 bases between. Looked up from germline, CDR1 is MNHEY and CDR2 is SMNVEV (reference sequence). The CDR3 loop spans 12 amino acids. CDR3: CASSFQGREQFF. The CDR3 DNA reads TGTGCCAGCAGTTTTCAGGGCCGTGAGCAGTTCTTC.

The chain recombines TRBV7-7 with TRBJ1-5; D is perhaps TRBD1 (6 bases). The V end lost 5 bases, the J end lost 6 bases, and 11 bases lay between the germline ends. CDR1 and CDR2 from the germline V gene are SSHAT and FNYEAQ (reference sequence). The CDR3 is 13 residues long. CDR3 region: CASSQRGCQPQHF. The CDR3 DNA follows: TGTGCCAGCAGCCAGAGGGGGTGTCAGCCCCAGCATTTT.

V and J are TRBV19 and TRBJ1-1; no clear D gene. CDR3 size: 17 residues. The germline gives CDR1 LNHDA, CDR2 SQIVND (reference sequence). The V end was cut by 7 bases, the J end by 0 bases, with 21 bases between. CDR3 loop: CASMKAPERQMNTEAFF. Here the CDR3 DNA reads TGTGCCAGTATGAAGGCCCCTGAGAGGCAGATGAACACTGAAGCTTTCTTT.

CDR3 nucleotides: TGTGCCAGCAGCTTAGCTGAGGGGGAATGGGCAGATACGCAGTATTTT. Its protein product is CASSLAEGEWADTQYF. V usage is TRBV7-8 and J usage is TRBJ2-3, with D tentatively TRBD1 (6 bases). Germline V gives CDR1 SGHVS, CDR2 FQNEAQ. The germline V and J ends were trimmed by 0 bases and 4 bases, with 14 bases remaining between them. The CDR3 is 16 residues long. Using reference TRBV7-8 and TRBJ2-3 for the parts outside the CDR3, the full variable domain is GAGVSQSPRYKVAKRGQDVALRCDPISGHVSLFWYQQALGQGPEFLTYFQNEAQLDKSGLPSDRFFAERPEGSVSTLKIQRTQQEDSAVYLCASSLAEGEWADTQYFGPGTRLTVL.